Given below is one T cell receptor (beta chain) in context. This specimen belongs to a study of blood T cells in healthy people across ages. In the study overall: Template switching captured about one barcoded beta molecule per two T cells.

A second PCR of about 6 to 12 cycles used a sample-barcoded 5' primer and a J-beta primer mix. CDR3-containing paired-end reads numbered at least 3 million in each sample. Each CDR3 protein is one row after TCRdb ran MiXCR on the 5' RACE reads. Counted here are 1.2 million to 1.5 million distinct CDR3 sequences, roughly 40% occurring once; the ten biggest clones make up approximately 7.9%. In germline, CDR1 is LNHNV, CDR2 YYDKDF (reference sequence). This CDR3 contains 18 residues. PBMCs were isolated at a quantity of at least 6.5 million per sample. The sample was blood. This clonotype originated in a woman under 30 in good health. This chain links TRBV15 with TRBJ2-1; 12 bases are a match to TRBD2. The end of the DNA fits TRBJ2-7 better, so the J call may be wrong. CDR3 amino acids: CATSRDQTSGSSYNEQYF. The DNA of the CDR3 is TGTGCCACCAGCAGAGATCAGACTAGCGGGAGCTCCTACAATGAGCAGTACTTC.